A selection of T cell receptor beta chains follows, all from one sample in a study of cytomegalovirus exposure and HLA in healthy donors. Clones were sequenced by immunoSEQ multiplex PCR, and TCRdb holds only the in-frame ones, with some missing. Among approximately 110,000 clones, over 60% were seen once, and the ten largest hold about 4.9%. Sequencing was done on a sample of PBMCs. Source of these receptors: a man aged 30 to 39 in good health and CMV-seropositive. Each CDR3 is given with its conserved first and last residue. The order of the fields is V gene, J gene, CDR3 protein.

>TRBV6-5|TRBJ1-4
CASSYQQGRLITRLFF
>TRBV19|TRBJ1-6
CASRGQGSNSPLHF
>TRBV10-1|TRBJ2-3
CASGGLLTDTQYF
>TRBV4-1|TRBJ1-5
CASSQDRGTSQPQHF
>TRBV5-1|TRBJ2-5
CASSLELASGTQETQYF
>TRBV5-1|TRBJ2-5
CASRTGLGAGGQETQYF
>TRBV30|TRBJ1-1
CAWRQNTEAFF
>TRBV28|TRBJ2-5
CASSFVNRGRRETQYF
>TRBV2|TRBJ2-3
CASRDGTSAYPRDTQYF
>TRBV9|TRBJ2-3
CASSELAGGGTDTQYF
>TRBV4-1|TRBJ2-1
CASSQVLAGGRNEQFF
>TRBV2|TRBJ2-5
CASSRTGEETQYF
>TRBV19|TRBJ2-1
CASASEDRANEQFF
>TRBV9|TRBJ2-1
CATSRGDRGFDEQFF
>TRBV7-6|TRBJ2-7
CASSLRQGPTYEQYF
>TRBV7-9|TRBJ1-5
CASSYPGGNQPQHF
>TRBV6-5|TRBJ2-7
CASSSVGGIYEQYF
>TRBV5-5|TRBJ2-5
CASSVGTLPYQETQYF
>TRBV2|TRBJ2-5
CASSGASGRETQYF
>TRBV6-6|TRBJ2-1
CASSYRQQGANEQFF
>TRBV13|TRBJ2-3
CASSSDSREGGGTDTQYF
>TRBV27|TRBJ1-1
CASSSIPTGTDTEAFF
>TRBV9|TRBJ1-1
CASSVSGGTTEAFF